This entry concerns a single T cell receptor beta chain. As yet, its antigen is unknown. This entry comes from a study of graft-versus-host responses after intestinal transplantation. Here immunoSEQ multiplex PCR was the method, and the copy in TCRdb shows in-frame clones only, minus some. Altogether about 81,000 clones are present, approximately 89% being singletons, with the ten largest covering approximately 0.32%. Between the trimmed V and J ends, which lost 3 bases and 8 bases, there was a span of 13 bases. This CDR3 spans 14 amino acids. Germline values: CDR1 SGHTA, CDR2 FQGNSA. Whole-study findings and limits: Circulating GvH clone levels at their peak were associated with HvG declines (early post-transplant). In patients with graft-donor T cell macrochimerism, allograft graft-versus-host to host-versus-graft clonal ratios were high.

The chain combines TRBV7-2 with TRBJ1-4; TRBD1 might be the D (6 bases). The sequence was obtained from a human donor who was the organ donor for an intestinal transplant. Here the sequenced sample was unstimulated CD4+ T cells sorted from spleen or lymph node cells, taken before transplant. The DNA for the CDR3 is TGTGCCAGCAGCTTTAGCAGGGGTCGAGAAAAACTGTTTTTT. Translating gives CASSFSRGREKLFF. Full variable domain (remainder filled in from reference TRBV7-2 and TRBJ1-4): GAGVSQSPSNKVTEKGKDVELRCDPISGHTALYWYRQSLGQGLEFLIYFQGNSAPDKSGLPSDRFSAERTGGSVSTLTIQRTQQEDSAVYLCASSFSRGREKLFFGSGTQLSVL.